The 20 T cell receptor beta chains below come from one sample, sequenced in a study of T cells after yellow fever vaccination. TCRdb re-called the 5' RACE reads through MiXCR, storing one row per CDR3 protein. This table has about 73,000 distinct CDR3 sequences, over 7.5% appearing once. The sample in question was CD8+ T cells sorted from PBMCs, obtained on the day of the yellow fever booster vaccination. These receptors were collected from a man aged 30 to 39 who received the YFV17D yellow fever vaccine.

The sample holds a few counts of this clonotype. The chain has TRBV7-9 and TRBJ1-1; D remains unclear. Looked up from germline, CDR1 is SEHNR and CDR2 is FQNEAQ (reference sequence). The germline V and J ends were trimmed by 3 bases and 4 bases, with 15 bases remaining between them. CDR3 length: 15 residues. The CDR3 loop is CASSFGFSDGTEAFF. CDR3 nucleotides: TGTGCCAGCAGCTTCGGATTCAGCGACGGCACTGAAGCTTTCTTT.

The chain has TRBV27 and TRBJ2-7, with a weak D call TRBD2 (6 bases). CDR3 length: 14 residues. The V and J ends lost 8 bases and 2 bases respectively, with 16 bases between them. The V gene's germline CDR1 is MNHEY and CDR2 SMNVEV (reference sequence). The CDR3 coding sequence is TGTGCCAGCCGCATCGGGGGTACGGCCTACGAGCAGTACTTC. Translation: CASRIGGTAYEQYF.

This clonotype was found many times. The rearrangement joins TRBV7-6 to TRBJ2-1; the match to TRBD2 covers 9 bases. The V segment lost 5 bases and the J segment 5 bases; nucleotides outside the gene matches: 10. The length of the CDR3 is 16 residues. Germline-derived CDR1 and CDR2 are SGHVS and FNYEAQ. CDR3 in DNA: TGTGCCAGCAGCCCCTGGGCGGGAGGGGGGAACAATGAGCAGTTCTTC. This translates into CASSPWAGGGNNEQFF.

This clonotype appeared a few times. This chain links TRBV29-1 with TRBJ2-1, with 8 bases aligning to TRBD1. The V gene's germline CDR1 is SQVTM and CDR2 ANQGSEA. V lost 5 bases, J lost 1 base, and 10 bases stayed unmatched. The CDR3 sequence is 16 residues long. The chain's CDR3 is CSVTPPTGESYNEQFF. CDR3 nucleotide sequence: TGCAGCGTTACCCCGCCGACAGGGGAATCCTACAATGAGCAGTTCTTC.

This clonotype was counted between two and nine times. This sequence joins TRBV30 and TRBJ1-6; 10 nucleotides agree with TRBD1. CDR1 and CDR2 (germline): GTSNPN, SVGIG (reference sequence). The junction had 10 bases not matched to a gene; V was cut back by 3 bases and J by 11 bases. The CDR3 is made up of 15 amino acids. CDR3 nucleotide sequence: TGTGCCTGGAGCGTTGCTCGGGACAGGGGTACACCCCTCCACTTT. It translates to CAWSVARDRGTPLHF.

This clonotype was seen only a few times. The CDR3 here is CASNMGLAWYF. CDR3 in DNA: TGTGCCAGCAATATGGGGCTAGCTTGGTACTTC. The J gene is TRBJ2-4, the V gene TRBV7-9; D may match TRBD1 or TRBD2 (5 bases each). Germline values: CDR1 SEHNR, CDR2 FQNEAQ (reference sequence). The CDR3 has 11 amino acids. V lost 7 bases and J 15 bases, leaving 16 bases between the germline ends.

This clonotype was counted only a few times. The rearrangement links TRBV27 to TRBJ1-5; D may be TRBD1 (5 bases). This CDR3 comprises 13 residues. With 6 bases removed from V and 5 bases from J, the gap between germline ends came to 11 bases. Germline-derived CDR1 and CDR2 are MNHEY and SMNVEV (reference sequence). In DNA form, the CDR3 reads TGTGCCAGCAGCCCTCAGGGTTATCAGCCCCAGCATTTT. As protein: CASSPQGYQPQHF.

The table lists this clonotype with many counts. The V and J genes are TRBV7-2 and TRBJ2-7, with a possible D match to TRBD1 (6 bases). The CDR3 spans 13 residues. Per germline, CDR1 SGHTA and CDR2 FQGNSA. V lost 4 bases and J 3 bases, leaving 10 bases between the germline ends. This chain's CDR3 is CASSWGTFYEQYF. In DNA, the CDR3 is TGTGCCAGCAGCTGGGGGACATTCTACGAGCAGTACTTC.

The CDR3 spells CASSLGPGETQYF. DNA of the CDR3: TGTGCCAGCAGTTTAGGGCCGGGAGAGACCCAGTACTTC. The chain has TRBV12-3 or TRBV12-4 and TRBJ2-5; D call uncertain. The germline V and J ends were trimmed by 1 base and 4 bases, with 7 bases remaining between them. This CDR3 comprises 13 residues.

This clonotype was found a few times. The rearrangement uses TRBV9 and TRBJ2-2, with 11 bases matching TRBD1. With V trimmed by 3 bases and J by 8 bases, 6 bases remained unmatched. Looked up from germline, CDR1 is SGDLS and CDR2 is YYNGEE. This CDR3 has 15 amino acids. The CDR3 region is CASSGGQGVSGELFF. CDR3 bases: TGTGCCAGCAGCGGGGGACAGGGGGTTTCAGGGGAGCTGTTTTTT.

The rearrangement links TRBV18 to TRBJ1-2; TRBD1 agrees at 7 bases. The CDR3 contains 15 residues. J gave up 4 bases and V 5 bases, and 10 bases lay outside the gene matches. CDR1 and CDR2 from the germline V gene are KGHSH and LQKENI. The CDR3 protein is CASSATLGQSYGYTF. In DNA form, the CDR3 reads TGTGCCAGCTCAGCAACCTTGGGACAGAGCTATGGCTACACCTTC.

This clonotype was counted many times. The rearrangement uses TRBV9 and TRBJ2-1, with no clear D. V was trimmed by 1 base and J by 4 bases, leaving 15 bases between them. Germline V gene lookup returns CDR1 SGDLS and CDR2 YYNGEE. This CDR3 region has 16 residues. CDR3 in amino acids: CASSVLGMPTYNEQFF. The CDR3 DNA is TGTGCCAGCAGCGTACTAGGGATGCCAACTTACAATGAGCAGTTCTTC.

The sample holds a few counts of this clonotype. CDR3: CASNRGLKIHDRHPYNEQFF. In DNA form, the CDR3 reads TGTGCCAGCAACCGAGGCTTGAAAATTCATGACCGCCATCCCTACAATGAGCAGTTCTTC. This rearrangement joins TRBV6-2 or TRBV6-3 to TRBJ2-1; D is undetermined. This CDR3 has 20 residues. Trimming cost V 7 bases and J 2 bases, with 30 bases left between them. Looked up from germline, CDR1 is MNHEY and CDR2 is SVGEGT.

This clonotype was counted a few times. V is TRBV11-1 and J is TRBJ2-2; 11 bases align to TRBD2. The CDR3 runs 17 residues. V lost 5 bases and J lost 7; bases outside the gene matches: 12. Germline lookup yields CDR1 SGHAT and CDR2 FQDESV (reference sequence). Here the CDR3 reads CASSPILAGVVRGELFF. CDR3 in DNA: TGTGCCAGCAGCCCTATACTAGCGGGAGTGGTCCGCGGGGAGCTGTTTTTT.

The V and J genes are TRBV7-2 and TRBJ2-7; maybe TRBD1 (6 bases). Looked up from germline, CDR1 is SGHTA and CDR2 is FQGNSA. V lost 1 base, J lost 2 bases, and 9 bases lay in between. The CDR3 has 14 residues. The CDR3 spells CASSLGQATYEQYF. The CDR3 DNA follows: TGTGCCAGCAGCTTAGGACAGGCAACCTACGAGCAGTACTTC.

This clonotype was counted between two and nine times. CDR3 in DNA: TGTGCCAGCAGCCCCCGGGACAGCACCTACAATGAGCAGTTCTTC. Amino acids: CASSPRDSTYNEQFF. The gene calls are TRBV11-3 and TRBJ2-1; TRBD1 matches at 7 bases. From germline, CDR1 is SGHNT and CDR2 YENEEA. The CDR3 loop spans 15 amino acids. V trimming: 5 bases; J trimming: 2 bases; junction bases outside the gene matches: 6.

This sequence joins TRBV7-8 and TRBJ2-2, with a tentative D call TRBD1 (6 bases). The V and J ends lost 1 base and 1 base respectively, with 10 bases between them. The CDR3 sequence is 16 residues long. Germline CDR1 and CDR2: SGHVS and FQNEAQ. The CDR3 loop reads CASSLDTGQNTGELFF. CDR3 in DNA: TGTGCCAGCAGCTTAGACACGGGACAGAACACCGGGGAGCTGTTTTTT.

The chain recombines TRBV29-1 with TRBJ2-7, with a weak D call TRBD2 (6 bases). V was shortened by 3 bases and J by 5 bases, with 11 bases between the two germline ends. The CDR3 length is 12 residues. Germline CDR1 SQVTM, CDR2 ANQGSEA. In DNA, the CDR3 is TGCAGCGTTGAGGAGGGAGGTAACGAGCAGTACTTC. Its translation: CSVEEGGNEQYF.

The sample holds a few counts of this clonotype. The chain recombines TRBV7-2 with TRBJ2-7, with D perhaps matching TRBD2 (6 bases). The V and J ends lost 6 bases and 4 bases respectively, with 16 bases between them. Germline V lookup: CDR1 SGHTA, CDR2 FQGNSA. The length of the CDR3 is 14 residues. As DNA, the CDR3 is TGTGCCAGCAGTATACGGGAGAGGCCGTACGAGCAGTACTTC. Its protein product is CASSIRERPYEQYF.

Remarks on this clonotype: A much larger clone sits a single nucleotide away, making a read error possible. The rearrangement uses TRBV28 and TRBJ2-2, with D perhaps matching TRBD2 (6 bases). This CDR3 contains 15 residues. The germline V gene encodes CDR1 MDHEN and CDR2 SYDVKM. The CDR3 reads CPSRTGTLFTGELFF. The CDR3 region has the DNA TGTCCCAGCAGGACCGGGACTCTTTTCACCGGGGAGCTGTTTTTT.